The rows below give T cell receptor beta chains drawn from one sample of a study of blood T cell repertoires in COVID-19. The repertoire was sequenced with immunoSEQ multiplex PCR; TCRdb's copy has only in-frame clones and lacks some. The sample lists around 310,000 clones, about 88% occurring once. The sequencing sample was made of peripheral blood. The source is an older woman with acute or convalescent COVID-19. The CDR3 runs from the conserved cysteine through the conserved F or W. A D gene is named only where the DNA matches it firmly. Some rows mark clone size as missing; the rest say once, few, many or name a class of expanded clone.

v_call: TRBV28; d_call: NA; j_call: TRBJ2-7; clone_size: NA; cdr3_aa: CDSMNPGLYYEQYF; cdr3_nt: TGTGACAGCATGAATCCGGGACTCTACTACGAGCAGTACTTC
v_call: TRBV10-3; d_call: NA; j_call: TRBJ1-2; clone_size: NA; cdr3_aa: CAISEGAGYGYTF; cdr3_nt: TGTGCCATCAGTGAAGGGGCTGGCTATGGCTACACCTTC
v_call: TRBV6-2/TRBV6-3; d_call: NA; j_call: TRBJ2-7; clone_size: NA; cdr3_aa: CASSFTRRQVTSYEQYF; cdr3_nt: TGTGCCAGCAGTTTTACCCGCCGACAGGTGACCTCCTACGAGCAGTACTTC
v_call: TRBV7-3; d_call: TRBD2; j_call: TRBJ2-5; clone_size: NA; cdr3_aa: CASSLSSGVRETQYF; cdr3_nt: TGTGCCAGCAGCTTATCCAGCGGGGTGAGGGAGACCCAGTACTTC
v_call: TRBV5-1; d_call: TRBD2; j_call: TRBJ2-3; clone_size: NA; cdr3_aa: CASSFHGRGTDTQYF; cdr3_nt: TGCGCCAGCAGCTTTCATGGGCGGGGGACAGATACGCAGTATTTT
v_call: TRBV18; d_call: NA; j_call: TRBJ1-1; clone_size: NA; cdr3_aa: CASSPSTVNTEAFF; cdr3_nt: TGTGCCAGCTCACCGTCGACAGTGAACACTGAAGCTTTCTTT
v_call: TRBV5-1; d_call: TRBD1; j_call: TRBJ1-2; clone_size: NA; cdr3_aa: CASSPGQGGGYTF; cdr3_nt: TGCGCCAGCAGCCCGGGACAGGGGGGAGGCTACACCTTC
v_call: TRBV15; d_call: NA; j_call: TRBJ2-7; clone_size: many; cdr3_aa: CATSRGRLLINSSYEQYF; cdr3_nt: TGTGCCACCAGCAGGGGGAGGCTTTTAATAAACTCGAGCTACGAGCAGTACTTC
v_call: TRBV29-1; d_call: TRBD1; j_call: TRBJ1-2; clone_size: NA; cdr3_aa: CSVEGDRARNYGYTF; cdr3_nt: TGCAGCGTTGAAGGGGACAGGGCCCGCAACTATGGCTACACCTTC
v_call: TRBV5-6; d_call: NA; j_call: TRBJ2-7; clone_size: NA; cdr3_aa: CASSFNSYEQYF; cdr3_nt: TGTGCCAGCAGCTTTAATTCCTACGAGCAGTACTTC
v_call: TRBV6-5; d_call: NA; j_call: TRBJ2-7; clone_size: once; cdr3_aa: CASDRDNYEQYF; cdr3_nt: TGTGCCAGCGACCGGGACAACTACGAGCAGTACTTC
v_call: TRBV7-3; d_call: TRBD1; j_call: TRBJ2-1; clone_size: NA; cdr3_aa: CASSLQLNRTGDNEQFF; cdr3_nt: TGTGCCAGCAGTCTTCAACTCAATAGGACAGGGGACAATGAGCAGTTCTTC
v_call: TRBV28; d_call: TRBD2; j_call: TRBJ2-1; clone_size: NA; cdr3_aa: CASSPSTSMGGLFF; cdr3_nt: TGTGCCAGCAGTCCTTCCACTAGTATGGGAGGGCTGTTCTTC
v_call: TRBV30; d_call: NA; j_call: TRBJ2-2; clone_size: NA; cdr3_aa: CAWSGHRGGELFF; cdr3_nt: TGTGCCTGGAGTGGGCACCGGGGGGGGGAGCTGTTTTTT
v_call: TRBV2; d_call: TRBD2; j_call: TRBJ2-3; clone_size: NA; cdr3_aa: CASSELGLGAQYF; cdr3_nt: TGTGCCAGCAGTGAACTGGGACTAGGAGCGCAGTATTTT
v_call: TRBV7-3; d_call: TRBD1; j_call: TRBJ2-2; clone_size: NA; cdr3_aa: CASSQSDRGGNTGELFF; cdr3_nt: TGTGCCAGCAGCCAGAGCGACAGGGGGGGAAACACCGGGGAGCTGTTTTTT
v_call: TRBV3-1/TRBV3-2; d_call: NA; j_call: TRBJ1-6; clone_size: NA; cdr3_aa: CASSQGFIGGSYNSPLHF; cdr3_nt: TGTGCCAGCAGCCAAGGATTTATCGGGGGATCCTATAATTCACCCCTCCACTTT
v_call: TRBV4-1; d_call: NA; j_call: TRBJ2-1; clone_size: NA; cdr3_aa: CASSQDQIRGRSNEQFF; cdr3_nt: TGCGCCAGCAGCCAAGATCAAATCAGGGGACGGAGTAATGAGCAGTTCTTC
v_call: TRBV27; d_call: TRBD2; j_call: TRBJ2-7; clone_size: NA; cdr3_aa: CASSPRTSGADEQYF; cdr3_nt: TGTGCCAGCAGTCCCAGGACTAGCGGGGCAGACGAGCAGTACTTC
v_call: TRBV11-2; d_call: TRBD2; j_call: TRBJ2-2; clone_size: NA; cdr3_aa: CASSRPERGMIGELFF; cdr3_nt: TGTGCCAGCAGCCGCCCGGAGCGGGGTATGATCGGGGAGCTGTTTTTT
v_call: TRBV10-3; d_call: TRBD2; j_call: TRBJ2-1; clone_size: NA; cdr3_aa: CAISSGLAGGLGNEQFF; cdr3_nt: TGTGCCATCAGCTCTGGACTAGCGGGGGGATTGGGGAATGAGCAGTTCTTC
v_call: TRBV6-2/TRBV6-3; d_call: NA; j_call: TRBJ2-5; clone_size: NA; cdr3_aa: CASSYAGYQETQYF; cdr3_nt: TGTGCCAGCAGTTACGCGGGGTATCAAGAGACCCAGTACTTC
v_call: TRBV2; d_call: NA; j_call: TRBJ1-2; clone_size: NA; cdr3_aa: CASSDGGSDGYTF; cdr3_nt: TGTGCCAGCAGTGATGGAGGGAGCGATGGCTACACCTTC
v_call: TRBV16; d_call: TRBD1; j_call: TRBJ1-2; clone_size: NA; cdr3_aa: CASSGQGTNYGYTF; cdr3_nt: TGTGCCAGCAGCGGACAGGGTACCAACTATGGCTACACCTTC
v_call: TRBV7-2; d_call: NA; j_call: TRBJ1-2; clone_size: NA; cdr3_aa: CAGYWAGDYGYTF; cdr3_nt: TGTGCCGGCTATTGGGCAGGGGACTATGGCTACACCTTC
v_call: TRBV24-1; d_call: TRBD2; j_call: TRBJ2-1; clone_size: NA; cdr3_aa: CATSEHPSGRATNEQFF; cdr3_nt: TGTGCCACCAGTGAGCATCCTAGCGGGAGGGCCACCAATGAGCAGTTCTTC
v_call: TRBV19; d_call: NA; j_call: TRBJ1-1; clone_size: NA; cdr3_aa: CASSTSQRLNTEAFF; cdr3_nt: TGTGCCAGTAGTACCTCACAGAGACTGAACACTGAAGCTTTCTTT
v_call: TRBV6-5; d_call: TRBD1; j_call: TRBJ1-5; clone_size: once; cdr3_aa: CASSPAGTGYQPQHF; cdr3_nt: TGTGCCAGCAGCCCGGCCGGGACAGGCTATCAGCCCCAGCATTTT
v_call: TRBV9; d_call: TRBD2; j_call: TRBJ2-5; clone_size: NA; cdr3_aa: CASSAGTSGIQETQYF; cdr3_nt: TGTGCCAGCAGCGCCGGTACTAGCGGTATACAAGAGACCCAGTACTTC
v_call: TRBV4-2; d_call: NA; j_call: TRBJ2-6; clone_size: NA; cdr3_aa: CASSQEKGLGSGANVLTF; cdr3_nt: TGTGCCAGCAGCCAAGAAAAGGGGCTGGGCTCTGGGGCCAACGTCCTGACTTTC
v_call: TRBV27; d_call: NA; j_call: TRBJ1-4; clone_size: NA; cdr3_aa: CASSLKKGQGGEKLFF; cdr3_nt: TGTGCCAGCAGTTTAAAGAAAGGGCAGGGCGGTGAAAAACTGTTTTTT
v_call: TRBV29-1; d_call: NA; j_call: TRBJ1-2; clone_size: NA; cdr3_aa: CSATGNYGYTF; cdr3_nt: TGCAGCGCTACAGGGAACTATGGCTACACCTTC
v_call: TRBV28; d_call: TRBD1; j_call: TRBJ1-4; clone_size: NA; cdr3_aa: CASRGQGFEKLFF; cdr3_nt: TGTGCCTCCCGAGGACAGGGGTTTGAAAAACTGTTTTTT
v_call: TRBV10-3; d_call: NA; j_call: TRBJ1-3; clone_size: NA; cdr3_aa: CAISESNFWANSGNTIYF; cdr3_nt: TGTGCCATCAGTGAGTCGAATTTTTGGGCAAACTCTGGAAACACCATATATTTT
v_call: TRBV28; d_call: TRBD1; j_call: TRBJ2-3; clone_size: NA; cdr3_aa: CASRQGTGDISKAGFTDTQYF; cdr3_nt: TGTGCCAGCAGGCAGGGGACAGGGGATATTTCCAAAGCGGGGTTCACAGATACGCAGTATTTT
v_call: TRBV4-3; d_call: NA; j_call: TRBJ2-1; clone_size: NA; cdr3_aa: CASSQLAYNEQFF; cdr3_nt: TGCGCCAGCAGCCAGCTAGCGTACAATGAGCAGTTCTTC
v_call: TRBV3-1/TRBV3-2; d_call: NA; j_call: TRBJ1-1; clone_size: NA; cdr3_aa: CASSRRRGGTEAFF; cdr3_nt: TGTGCCAGCAGCCGACGACGGGGAGGGACTGAAGCTTTCTTT
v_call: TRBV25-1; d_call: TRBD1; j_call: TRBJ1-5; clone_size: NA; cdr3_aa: CASSDRDRGDQPQHF; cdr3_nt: TGTGCCAGCAGTGACCGGGACAGGGGAGATCAGCCCCAGCATTTT
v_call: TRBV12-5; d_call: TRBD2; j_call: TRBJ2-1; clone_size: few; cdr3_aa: CASGPGGLTEQFF; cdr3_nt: TGTGCTAGCGGCCCGGGGGGGCTCACTGAGCAGTTCTTC
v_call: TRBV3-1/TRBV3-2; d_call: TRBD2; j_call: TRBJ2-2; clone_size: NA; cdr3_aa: CASSQGSGGNTGELFF; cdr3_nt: TGTGCCAGCAGCCAAGGTAGCGGGGGGAACACCGGGGAGCTGTTTTTT
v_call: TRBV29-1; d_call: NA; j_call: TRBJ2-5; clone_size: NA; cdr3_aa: CSGSTVLQETQYF; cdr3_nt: TGCAGCGGATCGACAGTACTACAAGAGACCCAGTACTTC
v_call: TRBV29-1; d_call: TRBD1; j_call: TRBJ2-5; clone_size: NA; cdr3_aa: CSAEGAAGGTLETQYF; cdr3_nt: TGCAGCGCCGAGGGTGCGGCAGGGGGTACTCTTGAGACCCAGTACTTC
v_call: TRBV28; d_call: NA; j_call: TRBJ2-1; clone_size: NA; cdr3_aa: CASSSRGDSQDEQFF; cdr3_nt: TGTGCCAGCAGTTCTAGGGGCGACAGCCAGGATGAGCAGTTCTTC
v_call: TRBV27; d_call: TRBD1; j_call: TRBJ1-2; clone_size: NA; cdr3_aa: CASSSGTGGNYGYTF; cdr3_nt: TGTGCCAGCAGTTCTGGGACAGGGGGCAATTATGGCTACACCTTC
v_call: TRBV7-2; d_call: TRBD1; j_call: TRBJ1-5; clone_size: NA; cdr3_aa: CASSLDRGPQPQHF; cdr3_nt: TGTGCCAGCAGCCTCGACAGGGGCCCTCAGCCCCAGCATTTT
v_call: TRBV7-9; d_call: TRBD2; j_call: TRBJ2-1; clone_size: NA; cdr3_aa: CASSPTTSESYNEQFF; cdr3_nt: TGTGCCAGCAGCCCAACGACTAGCGAATCCTACAATGAGCAGTTCTTC
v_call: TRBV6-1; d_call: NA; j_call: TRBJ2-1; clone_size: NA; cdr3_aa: CASSDRANEQFF; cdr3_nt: TGTGCCAGCAGTGACAGGGCCAATGAGCAGTTCTTC
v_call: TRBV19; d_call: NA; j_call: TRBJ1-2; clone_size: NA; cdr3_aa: CASSNNFMGYTF; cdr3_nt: TGTGCCAGTAGTAACAATTTTATGGGCTACACCTTC
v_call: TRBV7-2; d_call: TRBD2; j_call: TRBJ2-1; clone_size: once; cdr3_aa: CASTVAGGPYNEQFF; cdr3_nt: TGTGCCAGCACCGTAGCGGGAGGGCCCTACAATGAGCAGTTCTTC
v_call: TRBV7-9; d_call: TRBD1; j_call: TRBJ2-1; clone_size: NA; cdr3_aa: CASSLALRGGEDIWEFF; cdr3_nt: TGTGCCAGCAGCTTAGCTCTTAGAGGGGGCGAGGACATTTGGGAGTTCTTC
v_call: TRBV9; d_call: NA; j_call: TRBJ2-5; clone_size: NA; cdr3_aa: CASSVVGGFETQYF; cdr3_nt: TGTGCCAGCAGCGTAGTTGGGGGGTTTGAGACCCAGTACTTC
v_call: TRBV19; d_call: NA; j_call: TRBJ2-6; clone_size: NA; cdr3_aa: CASSPTGAGANVLTF; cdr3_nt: TGTGCCAGTAGCCCTACCGGGGCTGGGGCCAACGTCCTGACTTTC
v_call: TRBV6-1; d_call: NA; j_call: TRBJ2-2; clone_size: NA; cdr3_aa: CASSDQSNTGELFF; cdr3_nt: TGTGCCAGCAGTGACCAATCGAACACCGGGGAGCTGTTTTTT
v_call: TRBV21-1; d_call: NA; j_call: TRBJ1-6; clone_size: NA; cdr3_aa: CASSKADSWMYNSPLHF; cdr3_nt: TGTGCCAGCAGCAAAGCGGACAGTTGGATGTATAATTCACCCCTCCACTTT
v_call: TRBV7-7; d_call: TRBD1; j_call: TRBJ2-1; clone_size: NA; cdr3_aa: CASSPDRAREQFF; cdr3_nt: TGTGCTAGCAGCCCCGACAGGGCGCGTGAGCAGTTCTTC
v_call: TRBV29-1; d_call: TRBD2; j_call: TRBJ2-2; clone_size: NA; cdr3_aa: CSVERTSGGNTGELFF; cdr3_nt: TGCAGCGTTGAAAGGACTAGCGGGGGGAACACCGGGGAGCTGTTTTTT
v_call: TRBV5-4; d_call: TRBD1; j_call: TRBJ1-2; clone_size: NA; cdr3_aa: CASSRTGGAGYTF; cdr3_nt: TGTGCCAGCAGCAGGACAGGGGGCGCAGGCTACACCTTC
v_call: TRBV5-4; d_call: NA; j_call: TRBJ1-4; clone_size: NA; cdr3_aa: CASKLWQGQEKLFF; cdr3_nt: TGTGCCAGCAAACTGTGGCAGGGTCAGGAAAAACTGTTTTTT
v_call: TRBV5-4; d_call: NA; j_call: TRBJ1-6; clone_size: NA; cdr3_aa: CASTPGGGSPLHF; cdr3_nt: TGTGCCAGCACCCCGGGGGGTGGCTCACCCCTCCACTTT